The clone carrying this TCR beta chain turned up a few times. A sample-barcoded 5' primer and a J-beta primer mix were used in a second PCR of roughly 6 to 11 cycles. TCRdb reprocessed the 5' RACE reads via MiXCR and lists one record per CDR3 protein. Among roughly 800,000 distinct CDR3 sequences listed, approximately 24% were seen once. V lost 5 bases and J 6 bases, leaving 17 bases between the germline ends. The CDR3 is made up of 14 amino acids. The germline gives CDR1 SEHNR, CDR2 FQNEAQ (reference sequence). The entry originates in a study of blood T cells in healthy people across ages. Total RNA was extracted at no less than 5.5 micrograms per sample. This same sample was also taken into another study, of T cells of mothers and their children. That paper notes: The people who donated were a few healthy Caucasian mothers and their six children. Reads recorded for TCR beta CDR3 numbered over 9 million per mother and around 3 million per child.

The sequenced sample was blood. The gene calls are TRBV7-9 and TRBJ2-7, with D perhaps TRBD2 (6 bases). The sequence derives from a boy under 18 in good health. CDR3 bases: TGTGCCAGCAGCCCCCCGAGTCGGAGGGGCGAGCAGTACTTC. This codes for CASSPPSRRGEQYF.